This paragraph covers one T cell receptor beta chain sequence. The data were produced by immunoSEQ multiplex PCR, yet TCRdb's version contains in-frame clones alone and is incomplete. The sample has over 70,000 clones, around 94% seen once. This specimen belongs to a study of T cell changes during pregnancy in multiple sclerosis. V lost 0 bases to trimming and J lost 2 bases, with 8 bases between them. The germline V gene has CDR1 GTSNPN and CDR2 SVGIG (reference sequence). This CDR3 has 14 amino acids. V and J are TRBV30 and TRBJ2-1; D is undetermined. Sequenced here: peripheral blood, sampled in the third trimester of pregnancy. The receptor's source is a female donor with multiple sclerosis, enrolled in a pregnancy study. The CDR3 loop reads CAWSVGGTYNEQFF. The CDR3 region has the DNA TGTGCCTGGAGTGTAGGCGGAACCTACAATGAGCAGTTCTTC.